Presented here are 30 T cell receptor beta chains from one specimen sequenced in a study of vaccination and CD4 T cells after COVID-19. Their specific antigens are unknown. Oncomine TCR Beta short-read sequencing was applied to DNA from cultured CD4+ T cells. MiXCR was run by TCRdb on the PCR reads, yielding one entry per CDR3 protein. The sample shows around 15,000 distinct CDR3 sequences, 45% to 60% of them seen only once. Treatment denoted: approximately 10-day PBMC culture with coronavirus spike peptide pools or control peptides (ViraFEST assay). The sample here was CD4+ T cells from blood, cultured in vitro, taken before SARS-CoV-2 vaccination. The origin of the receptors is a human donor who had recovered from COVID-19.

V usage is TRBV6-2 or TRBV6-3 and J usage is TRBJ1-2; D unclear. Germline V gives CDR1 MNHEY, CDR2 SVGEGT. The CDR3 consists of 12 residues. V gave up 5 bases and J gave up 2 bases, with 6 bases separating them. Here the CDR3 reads CASSMMNYGYTF. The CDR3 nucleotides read TGTGCCAGCAGTATGATGAACTATGGCTACACCTTC.

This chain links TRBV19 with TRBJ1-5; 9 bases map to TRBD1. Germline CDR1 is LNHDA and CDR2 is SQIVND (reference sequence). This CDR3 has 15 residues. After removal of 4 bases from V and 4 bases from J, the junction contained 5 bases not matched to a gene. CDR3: CASSRDRVRNQPQHF. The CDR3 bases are TGTGCCAGTAGTAGGGACAGGGTGAGGAATCAGCCCCAGCATTTT.

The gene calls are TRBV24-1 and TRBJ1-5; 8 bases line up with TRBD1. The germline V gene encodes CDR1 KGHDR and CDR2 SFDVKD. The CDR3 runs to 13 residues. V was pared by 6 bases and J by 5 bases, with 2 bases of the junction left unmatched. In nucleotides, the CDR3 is TGTGCCACCAGTTTGACAGGGGATCAGCCCCAGCATTTT. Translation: CATSLTGDQPQHF.

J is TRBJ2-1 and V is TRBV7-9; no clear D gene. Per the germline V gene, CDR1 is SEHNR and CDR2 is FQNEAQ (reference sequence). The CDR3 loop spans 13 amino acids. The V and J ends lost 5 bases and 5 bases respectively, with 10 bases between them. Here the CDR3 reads CASSHYTNNEQFF. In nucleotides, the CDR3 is TGTGCCAGCAGCCATTACACCAACAATGAGCAGTTCTTC. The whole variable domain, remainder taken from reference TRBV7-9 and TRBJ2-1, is DTGVSQNPRHKITKRGQNVTFRCDPISEHNRLYWYRQTLGQGPEFLTYFQNEAQLEKSRLLSDRFSAERPKGSFSTLEIQRTEQGDSAMYLCASSHYTNNEQFFGPGTRLTVL.

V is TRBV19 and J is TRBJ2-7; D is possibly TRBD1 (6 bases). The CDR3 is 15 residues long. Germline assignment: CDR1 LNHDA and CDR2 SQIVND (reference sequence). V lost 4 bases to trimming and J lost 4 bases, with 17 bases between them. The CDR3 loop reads CASSTQGQGRYEQYF. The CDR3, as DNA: TGTGCCAGTAGTACCCAGGGGCAGGGAAGGTACGAGCAGTACTTC.

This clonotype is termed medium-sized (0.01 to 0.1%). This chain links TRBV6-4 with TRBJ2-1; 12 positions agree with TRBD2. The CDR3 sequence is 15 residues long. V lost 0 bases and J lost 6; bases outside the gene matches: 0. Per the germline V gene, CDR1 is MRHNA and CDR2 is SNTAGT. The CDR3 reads CASSDSTSGSNEQFF. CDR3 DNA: TGTGCCAGCAGTGACTCGACTAGCGGGAGCAATGAGCAGTTCTTC.

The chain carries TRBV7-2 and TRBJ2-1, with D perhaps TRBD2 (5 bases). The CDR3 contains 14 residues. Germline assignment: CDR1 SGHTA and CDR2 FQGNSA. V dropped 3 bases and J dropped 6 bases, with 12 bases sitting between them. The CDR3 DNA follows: TGTGCCAGCAGCTTCCCCAGTGGACTCAATGAGCAGTTCTTC. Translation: CASSFPSGLNEQFF.

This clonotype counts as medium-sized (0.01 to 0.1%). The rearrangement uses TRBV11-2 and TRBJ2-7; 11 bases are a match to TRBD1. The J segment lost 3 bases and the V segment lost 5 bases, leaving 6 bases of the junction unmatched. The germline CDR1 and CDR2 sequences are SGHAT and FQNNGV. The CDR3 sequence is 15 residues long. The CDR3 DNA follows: TGTGCCAGCAGCGACCCCGGGACAGGGGGCTACGAGCAGTACTTC. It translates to CASSDPGTGGYEQYF.

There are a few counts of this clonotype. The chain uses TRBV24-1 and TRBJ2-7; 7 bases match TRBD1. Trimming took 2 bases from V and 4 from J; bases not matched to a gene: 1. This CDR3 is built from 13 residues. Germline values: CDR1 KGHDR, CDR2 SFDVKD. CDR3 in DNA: TGTGCCACCAGTGATTCGACAGGGTACGAGCAGTACTTC. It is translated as CATSDSTGYEQYF.

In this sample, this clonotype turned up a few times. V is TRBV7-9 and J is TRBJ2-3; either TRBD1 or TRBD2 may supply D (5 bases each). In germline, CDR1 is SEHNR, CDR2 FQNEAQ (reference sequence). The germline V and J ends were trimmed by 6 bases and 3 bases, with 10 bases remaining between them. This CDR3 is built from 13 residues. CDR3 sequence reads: CASRGTGTDTQYF. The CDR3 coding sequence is TGTGCCAGCAGGGGGACGGGGACAGATACGCAGTATTTT.

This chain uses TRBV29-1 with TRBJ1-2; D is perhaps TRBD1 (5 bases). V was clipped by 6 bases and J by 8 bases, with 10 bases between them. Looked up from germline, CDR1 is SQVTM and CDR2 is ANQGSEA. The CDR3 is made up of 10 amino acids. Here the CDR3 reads CSVAEGGYTF. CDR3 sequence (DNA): TGCAGCGTGGCCGAGGGGGGCTACACCTTC.

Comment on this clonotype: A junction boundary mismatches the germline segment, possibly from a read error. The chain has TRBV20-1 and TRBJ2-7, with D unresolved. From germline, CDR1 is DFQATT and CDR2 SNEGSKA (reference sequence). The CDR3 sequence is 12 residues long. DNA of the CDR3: TGCAGTGCTAGTCGGTTAGCCCGCGTGCAAGGGTTC. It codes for CSASRLARVQGF.

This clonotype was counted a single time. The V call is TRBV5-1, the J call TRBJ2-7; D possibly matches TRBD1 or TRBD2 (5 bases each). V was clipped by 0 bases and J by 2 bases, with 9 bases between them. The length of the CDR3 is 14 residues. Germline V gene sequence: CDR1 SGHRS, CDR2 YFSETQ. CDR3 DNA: TGCGCCAGCAGCTTGGGGGACGGGCCCTACGAGCAGTACTTC. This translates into CASSLGDGPYEQYF.

The CDR3, as DNA: TGCGCCAGCAGCTTTCTAGCGGGAGGGCCGAACAATGAGCAGTTCTTC. This codes for CASSFLAGGPNNEQFF. The chain links TRBV5-1 to TRBJ2-1, with TRBD2 matching over 12 bases. The CDR3 covers 16 residues. J lost 5 bases, V lost 2 bases, and 5 bases had no gene match. Germline V gene lookup returns CDR1 SGHRS and CDR2 YFSETQ.

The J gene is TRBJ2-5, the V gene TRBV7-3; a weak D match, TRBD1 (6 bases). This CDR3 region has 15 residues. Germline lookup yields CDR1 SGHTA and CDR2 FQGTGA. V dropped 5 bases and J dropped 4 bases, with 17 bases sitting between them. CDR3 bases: TGTGCCAGCAGCCGAGGACAGCTTTCAGGAGAGACCCAGTACTTC. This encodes CASSRGQLSGETQYF.

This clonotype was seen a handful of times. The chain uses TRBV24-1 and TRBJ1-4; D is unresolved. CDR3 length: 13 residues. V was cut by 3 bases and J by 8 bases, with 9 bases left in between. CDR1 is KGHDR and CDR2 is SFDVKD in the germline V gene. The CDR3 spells CATSDGYNEKLFF. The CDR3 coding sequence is TGTGCCACCAGTGATGGGTACAACGAAAAACTGTTTTTT.

The CDR3 nucleotides are TGCAGTGCTAGCACAGACACCGGGGAGCTGTTTTTT. This gives the protein CSASTDTGELFF. This chain links TRBV20-1 with TRBJ2-2, with D unclear. Germline V lookup: CDR1 DFQATT, CDR2 SNEGSKA (reference sequence). This CDR3 contains 12 residues. The V end lost 3 bases, the J end lost 3 bases, and 5 bases lay between the germline ends.

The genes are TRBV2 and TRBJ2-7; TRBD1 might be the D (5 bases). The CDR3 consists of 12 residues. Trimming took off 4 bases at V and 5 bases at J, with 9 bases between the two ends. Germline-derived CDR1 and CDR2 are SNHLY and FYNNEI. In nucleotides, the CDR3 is TGTGCCAGCAGTGTCACAGGTCACGAGCAGTACTTC. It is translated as CASSVTGHEQYF. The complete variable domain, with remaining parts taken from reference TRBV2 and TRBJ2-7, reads EPEVTQTPSHQVTQMGQEVILRCVPISNHLYFYWYRQILGQKVEFLVSFYNNEISEKSEIFDDQFSVERPDGSNFTLKIRSTKLEDSAMYFCASSVTGHEQYFGPGTRLTVT.

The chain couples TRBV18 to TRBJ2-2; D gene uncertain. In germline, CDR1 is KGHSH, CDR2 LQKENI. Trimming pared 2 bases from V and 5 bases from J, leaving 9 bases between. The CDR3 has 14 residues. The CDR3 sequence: CASSPVQDTGELFF. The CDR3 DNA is TGTGCCAGCTCACCAGTGCAGGATACCGGGGAGCTGTTTTTT. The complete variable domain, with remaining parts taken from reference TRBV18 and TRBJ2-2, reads NAGVMQNPRHLVRRRGQEARLRCSPMKGHSHVYWYRQLPEEGLKFMVYLQKENIIDESGMPKERFSAEFPKEGPSILRIQQVVRGDSAAYFCASSPVQDTGELFFGEGSRLTVL.

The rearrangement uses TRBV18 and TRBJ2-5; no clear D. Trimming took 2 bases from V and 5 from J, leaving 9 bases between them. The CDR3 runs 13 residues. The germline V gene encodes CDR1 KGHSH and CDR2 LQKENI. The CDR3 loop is CASSPVLGETQYF. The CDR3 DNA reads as TGTGCCAGCTCACCAGTCCTGGGGGAGACCCAGTACTTC.

This CDR3 is CASSPNRRRVEKLFF. In nucleotides, the CDR3 is TGTGCCAGCAGTCCCAACAGGAGAAGGGTCGAAAAACTGTTTTTT. The chain uses TRBV27 and TRBJ1-4, with D perhaps TRBD1 (5 bases). Trimming cost V 5 bases and J 8 bases, with 18 bases left between them. This CDR3 is 15 amino acids long. CDR1 and CDR2 (germline): MNHEY, SMNVEV (reference sequence).

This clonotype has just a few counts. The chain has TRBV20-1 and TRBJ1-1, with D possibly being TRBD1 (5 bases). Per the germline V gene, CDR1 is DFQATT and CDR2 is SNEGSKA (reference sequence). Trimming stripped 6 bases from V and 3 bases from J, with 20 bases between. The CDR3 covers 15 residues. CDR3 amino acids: CSAVDGRKGYTEAFF. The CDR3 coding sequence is TGCAGTGCCGTCGACGGCCGAAAGGGGTACACTGAAGCTTTCTTT.

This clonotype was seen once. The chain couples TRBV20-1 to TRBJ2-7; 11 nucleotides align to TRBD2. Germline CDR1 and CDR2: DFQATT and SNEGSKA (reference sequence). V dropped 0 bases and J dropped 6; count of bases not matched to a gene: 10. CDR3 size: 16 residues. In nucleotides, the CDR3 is TGCAGTGCTAGAGAAGGGACTAGCGGACGTGAGGGCGAGCAGTACTTC. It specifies CSAREGTSGREGEQYF.

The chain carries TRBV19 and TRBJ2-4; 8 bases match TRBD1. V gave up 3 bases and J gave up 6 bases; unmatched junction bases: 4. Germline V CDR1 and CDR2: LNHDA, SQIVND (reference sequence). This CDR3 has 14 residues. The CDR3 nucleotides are TGTGCCAGTAGTATCCGACAGGGGTTAAACATTCAGTACTTC. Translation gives CASSIRQGLNIQYF.

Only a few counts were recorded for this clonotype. This CDR3 is CASRPPGLAGETQYF. Written as DNA, the CDR3 is TGTGCCAGCAGACCACCGGGACTAGCGGGAGAGACCCAGTACTTC. The chain joins TRBV6-1 to TRBJ2-5; 12 bases fit TRBD2. Germline CDR1 is MNHNS and CDR2 is SASEGT. V shed 6 bases and J 4 bases; nucleotides not matched to a gene: 6. This CDR3 is built from 15 residues.

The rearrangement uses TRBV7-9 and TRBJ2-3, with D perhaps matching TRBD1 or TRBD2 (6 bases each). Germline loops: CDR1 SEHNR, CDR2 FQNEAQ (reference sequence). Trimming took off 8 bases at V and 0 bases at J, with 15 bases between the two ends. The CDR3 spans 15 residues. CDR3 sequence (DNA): TGTGCCAGCCATAGGGGGGTTTCTAGCACAGATACGCAGTATTTT. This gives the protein CASHRGVSSTDTQYF. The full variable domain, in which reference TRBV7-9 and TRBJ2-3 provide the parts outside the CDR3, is DTGVSQNPRHKITKRGQNVTFRCDPISEHNRLYWYRQTLGQGPEFLTYFQNEAQLEKSRLLSDRFSAERPKGSFSTLEIQRTEQGDSAMYLCASHRGVSSTDTQYFGPGTRLTVL.

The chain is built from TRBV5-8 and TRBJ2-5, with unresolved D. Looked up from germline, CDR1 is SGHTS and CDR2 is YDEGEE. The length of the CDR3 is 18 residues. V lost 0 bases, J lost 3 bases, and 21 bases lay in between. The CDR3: CASSLVVLATGGEETQYF. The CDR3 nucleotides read TGTGCCAGCAGCTTGGTCGTTCTTGCGACGGGTGGGGAAGAGACCCAGTACTTC.

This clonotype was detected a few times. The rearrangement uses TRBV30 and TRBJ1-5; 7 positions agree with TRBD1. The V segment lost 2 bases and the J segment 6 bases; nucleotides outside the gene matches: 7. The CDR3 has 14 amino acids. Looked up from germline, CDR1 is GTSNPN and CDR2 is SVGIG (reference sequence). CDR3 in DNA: TGTGCCTGGAGTAAGGGGGCCGGGGGTCAGCCCCAGCATTTT. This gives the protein CAWSKGAGGQPQHF. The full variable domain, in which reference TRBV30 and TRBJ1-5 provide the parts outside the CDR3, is SQTIHQWPATLVQPVGSPLSLECTVEGTSNPNLYWYRQAAGRGLQLLFYSVGIGQISSEVPQNLSASRPQDRQFILSSKKLLLSDSGFYLCAWSKGAGGQPQHFGDGTRLSIL.

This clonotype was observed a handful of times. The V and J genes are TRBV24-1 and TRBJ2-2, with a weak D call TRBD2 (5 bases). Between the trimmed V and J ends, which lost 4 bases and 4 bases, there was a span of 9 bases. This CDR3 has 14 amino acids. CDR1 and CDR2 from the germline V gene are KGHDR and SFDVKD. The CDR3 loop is CATSDLTSTGELFF. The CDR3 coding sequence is TGTGCCACCAGTGACCTCACTAGCACCGGGGAGCTGTTTTTT.

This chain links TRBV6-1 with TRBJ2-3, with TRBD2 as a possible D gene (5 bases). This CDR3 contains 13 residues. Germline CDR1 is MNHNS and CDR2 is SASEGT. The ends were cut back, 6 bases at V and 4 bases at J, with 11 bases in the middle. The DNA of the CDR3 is TGTGCCAGCAGACCAGGAGGCGCAGATACGCAGTATTTT. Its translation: CASRPGGADTQYF.